This T cell receptor (beta chain) is drawn from a study of T cell repertoires in cytomegalovirus infection. Looking at the study overall: Selection of CMV epitopes for the study included recently identified HLA-C-restricted and well-studied HLA-B-restricted ones.

TCRdb used MiXCR to reprocess the reads, holding one entry per CDR3 protein. The repertoire holds nearly 700,000 distinct CDR3 sequences, with roughly a third as singletons. This clonotype has more than one count but fewer than ten. The target antigen is unknown. Study-level findings and limits: Clonotype analysis showed dominance of the ex vivo response by HLA-C-restricted CMV-specific TCR beta clonotypes. CMV carriers with the relevant HLA were identified by cumulative public TCR beta family frequency.

The V gene lost 5 bases and the J gene lost 0 bases, with 7 bases spanning the gap. CDR1 and CDR2 (germline): DFQATT, SNEGSKA (reference sequence). This CDR3 is 12 amino acids long. The sequencing used cultured PBMCs, collected from culture after CMV antigen stimulation. This chain links TRBV20-1 with TRBJ2-5; D ambiguous. The clonotype was recovered from a human donor in good health (CMV status not recorded). Some clones in this sample may be carry-over from other donors' samples. The CDR3 loop reads CSAALYQETQYF. The CDR3 nucleotides read TGCAGTGCTGCTCTGTACCAAGAGACCCAGTACTTC.